The 30 T cell receptor beta chains given below trace back to one sample, sequenced in a study of CD8+ T cells in alopecia areata. Isolated RNA was reverse transcribed into cDNA used as the sequencing template. Assay: immunoSEQ multiplex PCR; the TCRdb copy retains only in-frame clones and omits some. Of under 200,000 clones listed, under 70% are singletons. Noted treatment: oral pan-JAK inhibitor, 5-10 mg twice daily. Sequencing used CD4+ T cells sorted from blood, obtained at week 4, from a patient treated with tofacitinib. The receptors shown here come from a human donor with alopecia areata.

The chain is built from TRBV30 and TRBJ2-1; D perhaps matches TRBD2 (6 bases). The germline V gene has CDR1 GTSNPN and CDR2 SVGIG (reference sequence). V gave up 2 bases and J gave up 9 bases, with 14 bases separating them. The CDR3 has 13 amino acids. CDR3 coding DNA: TGTGCCTGGAGTTCTGTCACAGCGGGTGAGCAGTTCTTC. This codes for CAWSSVTAGEQFF. Full variable domain (remainder filled in from reference TRBV30 and TRBJ2-1): SQTIHQWPATLVQPVGSPLSLECTVEGTSNPNLYWYRQAAGRGLQLLFYSVGIGQISSEVPQNLSASRPQDRQFILSSKKLLLSDSGFYLCAWSSVTAGEQFFGPGTRLTVL.

This chain joins TRBV12-5 and TRBJ1-5; a possible D gene is TRBD1 (5 bases). Trimming shortened V by 7 bases and J by 5 bases, and 18 bases separated the two germline ends. Germline V gene sequence: CDR1 LGHNT, CDR2 FRNRAP. The CDR3 length is 15 residues. DNA for the CDR3: TGTGCTAGTGTTAAAGACAGTCTCCACCATCAGCCCCAGCATTTT. It is translated as CASVKDSLHHQPQHF.

The DNA of the CDR3 is TGTGCCAGCAGCGTAGGAACGGGGCCTGGGGTCGGGGCCAACGTCCTGACTTTC. Translated, it gives CASSVGTGPGVGANVLTF. V is TRBV9 and J is TRBJ2-6; D tentatively fits TRBD1 or TRBD2 (5 bases each). The V gene's germline CDR1 is SGDLS and CDR2 YYNGEE. The CDR3 spans 18 residues. V was trimmed by 0 bases and J by 4 bases, leaving 17 bases between them.

This clone showed up just a few times. V gene TRBV2 combines with J gene TRBJ1-5, with 11 bases fitting TRBD1. There are 13 residues in the CDR3. V lost 8 bases to trimming and J lost 6 bases; unmatched junction nucleotides: 3. Germline-derived CDR1 and CDR2 are SNHLY and FYNNEI. Here the CDR3 DNA reads TGTGCCAGCGGGACAGGGGGATTTCAGCCCCAGCATTTT. Protein product: CASGTGGFQPQHF.

The chain is built from TRBV7-9 and TRBJ1-5; possibly TRBD1 for D (5 bases). V dropped 5 bases and J dropped 0 bases, with 11 bases sitting between them. Germline V gene sequence: CDR1 SEHNR, CDR2 FQNEAQ (reference sequence). CDR3 length: 15 residues. The CDR3 protein is CASSPPGNSNQPQHF. The CDR3, as DNA: TGTGCCAGCAGCCCCCCAGGGAATAGCAATCAGCCCCAGCATTTT.

J is TRBJ1-1 and V is TRBV6-6; D is unresolved. V lost 0 bases to trimming and J lost 1 base, with 3 bases between them. CDR3 size: 13 residues. The V gene's germline CDR1 is MNHNY and CDR2 SVGAGI (reference sequence). The CDR3 DNA reads TGTGCCAGCAGTTACTCCCAGAACACTGAAGCTTTCTTT. Residues: CASSYSQNTEAFF.

The rearrangement links TRBV9 to TRBJ2-2; D is ambiguous. V dropped 4 bases and J dropped 5 bases, with 6 bases sitting between them. From germline, CDR1 is SGDLS and CDR2 YYNGEE. This CDR3 has 12 residues. In DNA, the CDR3 is TGTGCCAGCAGCATAGATACCGGGGAGCTGTTTTTT. It encodes CASSIDTGELFF.

The chain recombines TRBV30 with TRBJ1-4; D gene ambiguous. Germline values: CDR1 GTSNPN, CDR2 SVGIG (reference sequence). The V gene lost 3 bases and the J gene lost 8 bases, with 13 bases spanning the gap. The CDR3 length is 13 residues. CDR3 sequence (DNA): TGTGCCTGGAGACTCTCTGGAGGGGAAAAACTGTTTTTT. Translating it yields CAWRLSGGEKLFF.

The genes are TRBV30 and TRBJ1-2; D not resolved. The CDR3 is made up of 13 amino acids. Trimming took 5 bases from V and 1 from J, leaving 11 bases between them. Germline V gene lookup returns CDR1 GTSNPN and CDR2 SVGIG (reference sequence). CDR3 sequence (DNA): TGTGCCTGGCACCAGGACGGTAACTATGGCTACACCTTC. Translated: CAWHQDGNYGYTF.

This clone was detected only a few times. For the CDR3, the DNA is TGTGCCAGTAGTATCCTTCCGGCCGGGGACACTGAAGCTTTCTTT. Amino acid sequence: CASSILPAGDTEAFF. The gene calls are TRBV19 and TRBJ1-1; D is unresolved. Trimming shortened V by 3 bases and J by 3 bases, and 14 bases separated the two germline ends. Germline loops: CDR1 LNHDA, CDR2 SQIVND (reference sequence). CDR3 length equals 15 residues. The complete variable domain, with remaining parts taken from reference TRBV19 and TRBJ1-1, reads DGGITQSPKYLFRKEGQNVTLSCEQNLNHDAMYWYRQDPGQGLRLIYYSQIVNDFQKGDIAEGYSVSREKKESFPLTVTSAQKNPTAFYLCASSILPAGDTEAFFGQGTRLTVV.

This clone turned up a few times. V usage is TRBV7-3 and J usage is TRBJ2-2; maybe TRBD1 (6 bases). The CDR3 extends over 15 amino acids. Germline V gene sequence: CDR1 SGHTA, CDR2 FQGTGA. With 5 bases removed from V and 6 bases from J, the gap between germline ends came to 16 bases. In DNA form, the CDR3 reads TGTGCCAGCAGCGCAAAGCCCAGGGGATCCGGGGAGCTGTTTTTT. This translates into CASSAKPRGSGELFF.

In DNA, the CDR3 is TGTGCCAGCGCCCCGGTTGCGGGGCTAGAGACCCAGTACTTC. Translation: CASAPVAGLETQYF. The chain combines TRBV11-1 with TRBJ2-5; TRBD2 might be the D (6 bases). Germline V gives CDR1 SGHAT, CDR2 FQDESV (reference sequence). This CDR3 is 14 amino acids long. V lost 8 bases and J 4 bases, leaving 17 bases between the germline ends. The whole variable domain, filled in from reference TRBV11-1 and TRBJ2-5, reads EAEVAQSPRYKITEKSQAVAFWCDPISGHATLYWYRQILGQGPELLVQFQDESVVDDSQLPKDRFSAERLKGVDSTLKIQPAELGDSAMYLCASAPVAGLETQYFGPGTRLLVL.

A few counts support this clone. J is TRBJ2-7 and V is TRBV5-1; D is perhaps TRBD1 (6 bases). The germline gives CDR1 SGHRS, CDR2 YFSETQ. The CDR3 contains 15 residues. Trimming cost V 4 bases and J 0 bases, with 14 bases left between them. The CDR3 sequence: CASSPRGDNSYEQYF. The CDR3, as DNA: TGCGCCAGCAGCCCTCGAGGGGACAACTCCTACGAGCAGTACTTC.

CDR3 nucleotide sequence: TGCAGCGTGGAACGGGACAGGGGTTGGGGGCAGTACTTC. Amino acids: CSVERDRGWGQYF. This sequence joins TRBV29-1 and TRBJ2-7; TRBD1 agrees at 10 bases. The CDR3 totals 13 residues. Looked up from germline, CDR1 is SQVTM and CDR2 is ANQGSEA. The trim removed 6 bases at V and 9 bases at J, leaving 11 bases unmatched.

The CDR3 loop reads CSVYGRAETQYF. CDR3 bases: TGCAGCGTTTATGGCAGGGCGGAGACCCAGTACTTC. The chain combines TRBV29-1 with TRBJ2-5; TRBD1 is a possible D gene (5 bases). Looked up from germline, CDR1 is SQVTM and CDR2 is ANQGSEA. The V end was cut by 5 bases, the J end by 5 bases, with 12 bases between. The CDR3 consists of 12 residues.

This clone was counted many times. The chain recombines TRBV5-4 with TRBJ2-5; TRBD2 matches at 10 bases. The CDR3 covers 15 residues. The ends lost 2 bases at V and 5 bases at J; junction bases unmatched: 6. CDR1 and CDR2 (germline): SGHNT, YYREEE (reference sequence). CDR3 amino acids: CASSFTSGVEETQYF. CDR3 in DNA: TGTGCCAGCAGCTTCACTAGCGGGGTAGAGGAGACCCAGTACTTC.

CDR3 protein: CSARNTGELFF. For the CDR3, the DNA is TGCAGTGCTAGGAACACCGGGGAGCTGTTTTTT. The V gene is TRBV20-1, the J gene TRBJ2-2; D gene uncertain. The CDR3 extends over 11 amino acids. Germline values: CDR1 DFQATT, CDR2 SNEGSKA (reference sequence). V dropped 3 bases and J dropped 1 base, with 0 bases sitting between them.

V and J are TRBV7-9 and TRBJ1-1; TRBD1 matches 8 bases. The CDR3 is made up of 14 amino acids. With V trimmed by 7 bases and J by 0 bases, 4 bases remained unmatched. Germline CDR1 is SEHNR and CDR2 is FQNEAQ (reference sequence). CDR3 amino acids: CASTPGQVNTEAFF. The CDR3 DNA sequence: TGTGCCAGCACCCCGGGACAGGTGAACACTGAAGCTTTCTTT.

V is TRBV7-2 and J is TRBJ1-1; D is unresolved. The length of the CDR3 is 14 residues. Germline assignment: CDR1 SGHTA and CDR2 FQGNSA. With 5 bases removed from V and 2 bases from J, the gap between germline ends came to 12 bases. For the CDR3, the DNA is TGTGCCAGCAGCCGCGAGGGCTCCAACACTGAAGCTTTCTTT. This gives the protein CASSREGSNTEAFF.

This clone has only one observation. V and J are TRBV2 and TRBJ2-5; D remains unclear. The CDR3 totals 14 residues. V lost 1 base and J lost 2, with 8 bases in between. Germline V CDR1 and CDR2: SNHLY, FYNNEI. CDR3 residues: CASSEVIVQETQYF. DNA of the CDR3: TGTGCCAGCAGTGAAGTGATTGTACAAGAGACCCAGTACTTC.

The DNA of the CDR3 is TGTGCCTGGATGTGGGAAGCGAACACCGGGGAGCTGTTTTTT. Residues: CAWMWEANTGELFF. The chain carries TRBV30 and TRBJ2-2, with D uncertain. Between the trimmed V and J ends, which lost 4 bases and 0 bases, there was a span of 9 bases. The germline gives CDR1 GTSNPN, CDR2 SVGIG (reference sequence). The CDR3 length is 14 residues.

The J gene is TRBJ2-4, the V gene TRBV21-1; TRBD1 is the table's D call, not checked against the DNA. TRBV21-1 is given as a pseudogene. The CDR3 is made up of 18 amino acids. In DNA, the CDR3 is TGTGCCAGCAGCAAAGAGGAAATAGAAGGACAGATACCCAACATTCAGTACTTC. Translated, it gives CASSKEEIEGQIPNIQYF.

This chain links TRBV5-1 with TRBJ1-1; a possible D gene is TRBD1 (5 bases). CDR3 length: 15 residues. V lost 2 bases and J 0 bases, leaving 11 bases between the germline ends. Germline loops: CDR1 SGHRS, CDR2 YFSETQ. DNA of the CDR3: TGCGCCAGCAGCTTCGTCGCAGGGATGAACACTGAAGCTTTCTTT. Amino acid sequence: CASSFVAGMNTEAFF.

This rearrangement joins TRBV5-1 to TRBJ2-5; 7 bases align to TRBD1. This CDR3 has 14 residues. V shed 4 bases, J shed 2 bases, and the junction held 5 bases outside the gene matches. Germline CDR1 and CDR2: SGHRS and YFSETQ. The CDR3 protein is CASSRGQIQETQYF. CDR3 coding DNA: TGCGCCAGCAGCCGGGGACAGATACAAGAGACCCAGTACTTC.

This sequence joins TRBV19 and TRBJ2-1, with D possibly matching TRBD1 (6 bases). Per germline, CDR1 LNHDA and CDR2 SQIVND (reference sequence). V was trimmed by 11 bases and J by 4 bases, leaving 9 bases between them. The CDR3 loop spans 11 amino acids. The CDR3 region is CACQGYNEQFF. The DNA of the CDR3 is TGTGCCTGTCAGGGGTACAATGAGCAGTTCTTC.

J is TRBJ1-2 and V is TRBV6-1; no firm D call. The CDR3 is 12 residues long. Trimming removed 4 bases from V and 2 bases from J, with 5 bases in between. The germline V gene has CDR1 MNHNS and CDR2 SASEGT. This CDR3 reads CASSADNYGYTF. In DNA, the CDR3 is TGTGCCAGCAGTGCCGACAACTATGGCTACACCTTC.

This clone appeared a single time. V usage is TRBV29-1 and J usage is TRBJ2-1, with D perhaps assigned TRBD1 or TRBD2 (5 bases each). CDR1 SQVTM and CDR2 ANQGSEA come from the germline V gene. CDR3 size: 15 residues. Deletions cut 6 bases from V and 5 bases from J, with 20 bases between. This CDR3 is CSVQSWAWGNNEQFF. The CDR3 DNA reads TGCAGCGTCCAATCTTGGGCCTGGGGGAACAATGAGCAGTTCTTC.

This clone was counted a few times. This chain connects TRBV15 to TRBJ2-3; TRBD1 aligns across 8 bases. Germline loops: CDR1 LNHNV, CDR2 YYDKDF (reference sequence). With 0 bases clipped from V and 5 bases from J, the junction kept 10 bases outside the gene matches. This CDR3 spans 17 amino acids. The CDR3 spells CATSRDPQGAIIDTQYF. CDR3 sequence (DNA): TGTGCCACCAGCAGAGACCCTCAGGGGGCTATAATAGATACGCAGTATTTT. The whole variable domain, remainder taken from reference TRBV15 and TRBJ2-3, is DAMVIQNPRYQVTQFGKPVTLSCSQTLNHNVMYWYQQKSSQAPKLLFHYYDKDFNNEADTPDNFQSRRPNTSFCFLDIRSPGLGDTAMYLCATSRDPQGAIIDTQYFGPGTRLTVL.

The chain is built from TRBV7-9 and TRBJ1-4, with a possible D match to TRBD1 (5 bases). Trimming left V 4 bases short and J 0 bases short, with 12 bases between. The CDR3 is made up of 16 amino acids. Germline values: CDR1 SEHNR, CDR2 FQNEAQ (reference sequence). CDR3 sequence reads: CASSSVTVATNEKLFF. The CDR3 DNA reads TGTGCCAGCAGCTCTGTGACAGTTGCAACTAATGAAAAACTGTTTTTT.

In its sample, this clone was seen a few times. The chain joins TRBV10-3 to TRBJ2-5; 8 positions agree with TRBD2. Germline V gene data show CDR1 as ENHRY and CDR2 as SYGVKD. The CDR3 covers 14 residues. Trimming removed 3 bases from V and 5 bases from J; junction bases left unmatched: 5. CDR3 protein: CAISDQRGYETQYF. The CDR3 nucleotides read TGTGCCATCAGTGACCAGCGGGGGTACGAGACCCAGTACTTC.